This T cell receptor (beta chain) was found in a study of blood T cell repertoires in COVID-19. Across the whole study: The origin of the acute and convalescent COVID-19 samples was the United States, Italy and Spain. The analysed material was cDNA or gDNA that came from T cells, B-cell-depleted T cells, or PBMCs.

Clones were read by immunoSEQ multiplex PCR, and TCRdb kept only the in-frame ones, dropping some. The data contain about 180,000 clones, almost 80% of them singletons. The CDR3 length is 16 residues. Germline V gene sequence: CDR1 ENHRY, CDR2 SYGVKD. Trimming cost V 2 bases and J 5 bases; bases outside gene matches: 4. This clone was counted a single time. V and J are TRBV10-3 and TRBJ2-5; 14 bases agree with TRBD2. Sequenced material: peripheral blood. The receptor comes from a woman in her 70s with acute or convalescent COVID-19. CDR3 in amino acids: CAISEGLAGGVETQYF. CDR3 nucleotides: TGTGCCATCAGTGAGGGACTAGCGGGAGGTGTTGAGACCCAGTACTTC.